A selection of T cell receptor beta chains follows, all from one sample in a study of blood T cell repertoires in COVID-19. Using immunoSEQ multiplex PCR, the repertoire was profiled, and TCRdb retains in-frame clones only, with some absent. In the table there are some 120,000 clones, more than 70% of which are singletons. Material: peripheral blood. The receptors were sampled from a woman aged 60-75 years with acute or convalescent COVID-19. Each CDR3 is given with its conserved first and last residue. A D gene is named only where the DNA matches it firmly. Clone sizes are given selectively: once, few, many, or a class where the clone is expanded.

CDR3	DNA	J	V	D	size
CASSSYRGEGYTF	TGTGCCAGCAGCTCATACAGGGGAGAAGGCTACACCTTC	TRBJ1-2	TRBV7-6	TRBD1	.
CASSLGVGGRAHEQFF	TGCGCCAGCAGCCTGGGTGTAGGCGGGAGGGCCCATGAGCAGTTCTTC	TRBJ2-1	TRBV5-1	TRBD2	.
CATSDFTGIRQFF	TGTGCCACCAGTGATTTCACGGGGATACGGCAGTTCTTC	TRBJ2-1	TRBV24-1	.	.
CASSRYLAGVWETQYF	TGTGCCAGCAGCCGGTACCTAGCGGGAGTATGGGAGACCCAGTACTTC	TRBJ2-5	TRBV5-6	TRBD2	.
CASRDQGASNYGYTF	TGTGCCAGCAGAGATCAGGGGGCGTCCAACTATGGCTACACCTTC	TRBJ1-2	TRBV3-1/TRBV3-2	TRBD1	once
CASSDSDNSPLHF	TGCGCCAGCAGCGACAGCGATAATTCACCCCTCCACTTT	TRBJ1-6	TRBV5-1	.	.
CAISPAALLAGGGGVKETQYF	TGTGCCATCAGCCCCGCGGCGTTGCTAGCGGGAGGAGGCGGTGTAAAAGAGACCCAGTACTTC	TRBJ2-5	TRBV10-3	TRBD2	.
CASRTLKGIHEQFF	TGCGCCAGCAGGACTTTAAAGGGGATCCATGAGCAGTTCTTC	TRBJ2-1	TRBV4-1	.	.
CASSLLGLNTEAFF	TGCGCCAGCAGCTTATTGGGCCTAAACACTGAAGCTTTCTTT	TRBJ1-1	TRBV5-1	.	.
CASGHRENTGELFF	TGCGCCAGCGGCCATCGGGAGAACACCGGGGAGCTGTTTTTT	TRBJ2-2	TRBV5-1	.	.
CASSLGRLPEQFF	TGTGCCAGCAGTTTAGGAAGACTGCCGGAGCAGTTCTTC	TRBJ2-1	TRBV12-3/TRBV12-4	.	.
CASSVSTGLAGYNEQFF	TGTGCCAGCAGCGTCTCAACGGGACTAGCGGGATACAATGAGCAGTTCTTC	TRBJ2-1	TRBV9	TRBD2	.
CASSSQIYGYTF	TGTGCCAGCAGCTCCCAAATCTATGGCTACACCTTC	TRBJ1-2	TRBV7-2	.	.
CACSTDSYEQYF	TGTGCCTGCAGCACGGACAGCTACGAGCAGTACTTC	TRBJ2-7	TRBV6-6	.	.
CASSRFFGRGSYNEQFF	TGTGCCAGCAGCCGGTTTTTTGGGCGGGGGAGTTACAATGAGCAGTTCTTC	TRBJ2-1	TRBV3-1/TRBV3-2	TRBD2	.
CASSPQAELLNF	TGTGCCAGCTCACCACAGGCGGAGCTATTGAATTTT	TRBJ1-4	TRBV18	.	.
CASSSTDRILGEKLFF	TGTGCCAGCTCAAGTACCGACAGGATCCTCGGGGAAAAACTGTTTTTT	TRBJ1-4	TRBV18	.	.